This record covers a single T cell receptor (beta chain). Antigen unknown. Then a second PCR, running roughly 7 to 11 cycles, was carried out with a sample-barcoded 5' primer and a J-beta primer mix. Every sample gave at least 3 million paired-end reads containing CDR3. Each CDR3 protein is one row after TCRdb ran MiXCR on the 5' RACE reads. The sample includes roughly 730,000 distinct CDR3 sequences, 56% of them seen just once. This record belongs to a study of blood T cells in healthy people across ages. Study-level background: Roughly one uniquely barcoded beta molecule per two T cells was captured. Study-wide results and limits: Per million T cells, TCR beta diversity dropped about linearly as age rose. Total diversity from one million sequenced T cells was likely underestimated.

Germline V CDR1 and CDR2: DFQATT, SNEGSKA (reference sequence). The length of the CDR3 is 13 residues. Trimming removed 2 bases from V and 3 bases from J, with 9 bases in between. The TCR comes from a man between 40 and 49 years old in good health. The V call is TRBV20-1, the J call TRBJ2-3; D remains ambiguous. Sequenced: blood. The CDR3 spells CSARFAGTDTQYF. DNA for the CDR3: TGCAGTGCTAGATTTGCCGGAACAGATACGCAGTATTTT.